These T cell receptor beta chains were read from a single sample in a study of blood T cell repertoires in COVID-19. TCRdb keeps only in-frame clones here, not all; method: immunoSEQ multiplex PCR. Of 6,000 or so clones listed, 70% to 90% are singletons. Sequencing was done on a sample of peripheral blood. These receptor sequences come from a human donor in a cohort sampled during active COVID-19. CDR3s include the opening cysteine and the closing phenylalanine or tryptophan. A D gene is named only where the DNA matches it firmly. Clone size is shown for a subset of rows, as once, few, many or a class of expanded clone.

J: TRBJ2-5
size: .
D: .
V: TRBV5-4
CDR3: CASSLVGFEETQYF
DNA: TGTGCCAGCAGCTTGGTCGGGTTTGAGGAGACCCAGTACTTC

J: TRBJ1-1
size: .
D: TRBD1
V: TRBV27
CDR3: CASSLRRGLTEAFF
DNA: TGTGCCAGCAGTTTACGCAGGGGGCTCACTGAAGCTTTCTTT

J: TRBJ1-5
size: .
D: TRBD1
V: TRBV27
CDR3: CASSFGTGVDNQPQHF
DNA: TGTGCCAGCAGTTTCGGGACAGGGGTTGACAATCAGCCCCAGCATTTT

J: TRBJ2-7
size: .
D: TRBD1
V: TRBV27
CDR3: CASSSGTGGYEQYF
DNA: TGTGCCAGCAGTTCCGGGACAGGGGGTTACGAGCAGTACTTC

J: TRBJ2-1
size: once
D: TRBD2
V: TRBV7-9
CDR3: CASSLRGLAGGDEQFF
DNA: TGTGCCAGCAGCTTAAGGGGTCTAGCGGGCGGCGATGAGCAGTTCTTC

J: TRBJ1-2
size: once
D: .
V: TRBV2
CDR3: CATAGGNYGYTF
DNA: TGTGCCACCGCGGGGGGGAACTATGGCTACACCTTC

J: TRBJ2-5
size: .
D: .
V: TRBV5-4
CDR3: CASSLVSSKETQYF
DNA: TGTGCCAGCAGCTTGGTTTCATCAAAAGAGACCCAGTACTTC

J: TRBJ2-7
size: .
D: TRBD1
V: TRBV6-6
CDR3: CASTSRQGATYEQYF
DNA: TGTGCCAGCACCTCCAGACAGGGGGCCACCTACGAGCAGTACTTC

J: TRBJ1-2
size: .
D: TRBD1
V: TRBV9
CDR3: CASSGGGNRGPYGYTF
DNA: TGTGCCAGCAGCGGGGGTGGGAACAGGGGACCCTATGGCTACACCTTC

J: TRBJ2-7
size: large
D: .
V: TRBV12-3/TRBV12-4
CDR3: CASSRGREQYF
DNA: TGTGCCAGCAGCCGTGGCCGAGAGCAGTACTTC

J: TRBJ1-2
size: .
D: TRBD1
V: TRBV9
CDR3: CASSPGDSRYGYTF
DNA: TGTGCCAGCAGCCCAGGGGACAGTAGATATGGCTACACCTTC

J: TRBJ2-3
size: once
D: .
V: TRBV5-4
CDR3: CASSLEAADTQYF
DNA: TGTGCCAGCAGCTTGGAGGCGGCAGATACGCAGTATTTT

J: TRBJ2-3
size: .
D: .
V: TRBV7-9
CDR3: CASSPGSADTQYF
DNA: TGTGCCAGCAGCCCGGGGTCTGCGGATACGCAGTATTTT

J: TRBJ2-7
size: few
D: .
V: TRBV4-1
CDR3: CASSQDITAAYEQYF
DNA: TGCGCCAGCAGCCAAGATATAACAGCCGCCTACGAGCAGTACTTC

J: TRBJ1-2
size: .
D: .
V: TRBV3-1/TRBV3-2
CDR3: CASSQGHGPYGYTF
DNA: TGTGCCAGCAGCCAGGGACACGGACCCTATGGCTACACCTTC

J: TRBJ2-7
size: .
D: .
V: TRBV2
CDR3: CASSETQGILSYEQYF
DNA: TGTGCCAGCAGTGAAACCCAGGGTATCCTCTCCTACGAGCAGTACTTC

J: TRBJ1-2
size: .
D: .
V: TRBV29-1
CDR3: CSVLRRPTNYGYTF
DNA: TGCAGCGTATTAAGGCGGCCAACTAACTATGGCTACACCTTC

J: TRBJ2-7
size: few
D: TRBD1
V: TRBV29-1
CDR3: CSVEGPGQGEGEQYF
DNA: TGCAGCGTTGAAGGGCCGGGACAGGGGGAAGGCGAGCAGTACTTC

J: TRBJ1-6
size: .
D: TRBD1
V: TRBV27
CDR3: CASSLSGTGQISPLHF
DNA: TGTGCCAGCAGTTTATCGGGGACAGGGCAGATCTCACCCCTCCACTTT

J: TRBJ1-6
size: .
D: .
V: TRBV30
CDR3: CAQSGDPNSPLHF
DNA: TGTGCCCAGTCGGGAGATCCTAATTCACCCCTCCACTTT

J: TRBJ2-5
size: .
D: TRBD1
V: TRBV7-9
CDR3: CASSWGTGGLETQYF
DNA: TGTGCCAGCAGCTGGGGGACAGGGGGATTGGAGACCCAGTACTTC

J: TRBJ2-1
size: .
D: TRBD1
V: TRBV27
CDR3: CASSRTGFDNEQFF
DNA: TGTGCCAGCAGTCGGACAGGCTTCGACAATGAGCAGTTCTTC

J: TRBJ2-7
size: .
D: .
V: TRBV29-1
CDR3: CSAWDWYSYEQYF
DNA: TGCAGCGCCTGGGACTGGTACTCCTACGAGCAGTACTTC

J: TRBJ1-4
size: .
D: TRBD1
V: TRBV7-9
CDR3: CASSGGQTRGLTNEKLFF
DNA: TGTGCCAGCAGCGGGGGACAGACGAGAGGTCTTACTAATGAAAAACTGTTTTTT

J: TRBJ1-2
size: .
D: .
V: TRBV27
CDR3: CASSLRGNYGYTF
DNA: TGTGCCAGCAGTTTAAGAGGGAACTATGGCTACACCTTC

J: TRBJ2-5
size: .
D: TRBD2
V: TRBV9
CDR3: CASSPRGGQETQYF
DNA: TGTGCCAGCAGCCCTCGGGGGGGGCAAGAGACCCAGTACTTC

J: TRBJ1-2
size: .
D: TRBD1
V: TRBV9
CDR3: CASSVGDRGYGYTF
DNA: TGTGCCAGCAGCGTAGGAGACAGGGGCTATGGCTACACCTTC

J: TRBJ2-7
size: .
D: .
V: TRBV3-1/TRBV3-2
CDR3: CASSQRAEGGQGAPRDYEQYF
DNA: TGTGCCAGCAGCCAAAGGGCGGAGGGGGGGCAGGGAGCCCCTCGGGACTACGAGCAGTACTTC

J: TRBJ2-3
size: .
D: .
V: TRBV27
CDR3: CASSRGTRTDTQYF
DNA: TGTGCCAGCAGTCGGGGGACCCGCACAGATACGCAGTATTTT

J: TRBJ2-2
size: .
D: TRBD2
V: TRBV2
CDR3: CASRGSILAGVGTGELFF
DNA: TGTGCCAGCAGGGGCTCGATTCTAGCGGGAGTGGGGACCGGGGAGCTGTTTTTT

J: TRBJ2-3
size: .
D: TRBD1
V: TRBV6-5
CDR3: CASSRGTGEADTQYF
DNA: TGTGCCAGCAGCCGAGGGACAGGGGAGGCAGATACGCAGTATTTT

J: TRBJ2-5
size: .
D: .
V: TRBV9
CDR3: CASSVGGDGQETQYF
DNA: TGTGCCAGCAGCGTGGGGGGAGATGGGCAAGAGACCCAGTACTTC

J: TRBJ2-5
size: .
D: TRBD1
V: TRBV5-4
CDR3: CASSQPGQGVETQYF
DNA: TGTGCCAGCAGCCAACCGGGACAGGGGGTAGAGACCCAGTACTTC

J: TRBJ2-5
size: .
D: TRBD2
V: TRBV6-2/TRBV6-3
CDR3: CASSYSRPAGVWETQYF
DNA: TGTGCCAGCAGTTACTCGAGGCCAGCGGGAGTTTGGGAGACCCAGTACTTC

J: TRBJ2-7
size: .
D: TRBD1
V: TRBV27
CDR3: CASSPPGQPYEQYF
DNA: TGTGCCAGCAGTCCCCCGGGACAGCCATACGAGCAGTACTTC

J: TRBJ1-3
size: few
D: TRBD1
V: TRBV18
CDR3: CASSPNRGLGNTIYF
DNA: TGTGCCAGCTCACCAAACAGGGGGCTTGGAAACACCATATATTTT

J: TRBJ2-7
size: .
D: .
V: TRBV5-1
CDR3: CASSHQGAEYEQYF
DNA: TGCGCCAGCAGCCATCAGGGTGCGGAGTACGAGCAGTACTTC

J: TRBJ2-3
size: once
D: .
V: TRBV6-5
CDR3: CASSSSTDTQYF
DNA: TGTGCCAGCAGTTCTAGCACAGATACGCAGTATTTT

J: TRBJ2-4
size: once
D: TRBD1
V: TRBV4-1
CDR3: CASSQDHRGSKGAKNIQYF
DNA: TGCGCCAGCAGCCAAGACCACAGGGGCTCGAAAGGAGCCAAAAACATTCAGTACTTC

J: TRBJ2-3
size: .
D: TRBD2
V: TRBV5-6
CDR3: CASSQIAGANTDTQYF
DNA: TGTGCCAGCAGCCAAATAGCGGGGGCCAACACAGATACGCAGTATTTT

J: TRBJ2-7
size: .
D: TRBD2
V: TRBV29-1
CDR3: CSVELTAGGYEQYF
DNA: TGCAGCGTTGAACTTACTGCGGGAGGGTACGAGCAGTACTTC